The next 7 T cell receptor beta chains were all read from a single sample in a study of tumor and adjacent non-tumor tissue in lung cancer. The template was RNA from unsorted bulk tissue. Distant lung tissue was collected more than 3 cm away from the tumor edge. A modified ARM-PCR protocol with three rounds of nested PCR amplified TCRbeta. TCRdb analysed the multiplex PCR reads with MiXCR anew, one entry per CDR3 protein. The sample contains about 44,000 distinct CDR3 sequences, roughly two thirds of which appear only once. Input material: distant non-tumor lung tissue. The receptors stem from a woman in her sixties or seventies with non-small cell lung cancer.

With respect to this clonotype: This may stem from a read error, because a much larger clone lies one nucleotide away. The chain joins TRBV18 to TRBJ2-3; 7 positions agree with TRBD2. CDR1 and CDR2 from the germline V gene are KGHSH and LQKENI. This CDR3 spans 15 amino acids. CDR3 sequence (DNA): TGTGCCAGCGATCCTAGCGGAGAGAGCACATATACGCAGTATTTT. As protein: CASDPSGESTYTQYF.

This clonotype has just a few counts. The genes are TRBV6-5 and TRBJ2-7, with 9 bases matching TRBD1. V trimming: 11 bases; J trimming: 6 bases; junction bases outside the gene matches: 11. In germline, CDR1 is MNHEY, CDR2 SVGAGI. The CDR3 is made up of 13 amino acids. CDR3 region: CAVTGQGLIEQYF. The DNA of the CDR3 is TGTGCCGTCACGGGACAGGGTCTCATCGAGCAGTACTTC.

A remark on this clonotype: Since the CDR3 does not end with the conserved phenylalanine or tryptophan, this likely comes from a read error. The chain is built from TRBV6-2 or TRBV6-3 and TRBJ1-1, with 7 positions matching TRBD1. The CDR3 spans 14 residues. Germline V gene lookup returns CDR1 MNHEY and CDR2 SVGEGT. V shed 9 bases, J shed 9 bases, and the junction held 16 bases outside the gene matches. The DNA of the CDR3 is TGTGCCAGTAGCCCCGGAGGGGGCAGGGTTAAAGCTTTCTCT. This codes for CASSPGGGRVKAFS.

With respect to this clonotype: The CDR3 carries no conserved terminal phenylalanine or tryptophan, so it likely arises from a read error. The chain employs TRBV10-3 and TRBJ2-7; 8 bases agree with TRBD1. V lost 6 bases, J lost 2 bases, and 15 bases stayed unmatched. This CDR3 is 17 amino acids long. Germline lookup yields CDR1 ENHRY and CDR2 SYGVKD. CDR3 nucleotides: TGTGCCATCAGGACAGGGGAACTAGTGGGTGTTCCCTACGAGCAGTACTTA. It translates to CAIRTGELVGVPYEQYL.

Of note for this clonotype: One end of the junction fails to match germline, which may point to a read error. The chain carries TRBV11-1 and TRBJ2-1; D possibly matches TRBD1 or TRBD2 (5 bases each). CDR1 and CDR2 from the germline V gene are SGHAT and FQDESV (reference sequence). The CDR3 totals 13 residues. The CDR3 nucleotides read TGCGCCAGCTGCCAGGGACCTAACAATGAGCAGTTCTTC. It translates to CASCQGPNNEQFF.

Details on this clonotype: One end of the junction does not line up with germline, which may come from a read error. The rearrangement uses TRBV5-4 and TRBJ2-3; possibly TRBD1 or TRBD2 for D (5 bases each). CDR3 length equals 15 residues. Per germline, CDR1 SGHNT and CDR2 YYREEE (reference sequence). CDR3 sequence: CASSGRGRSADAQYF. CDR3 sequence (DNA): TGTGCCAGCAGTGGACGGGGCAGGAGCGCAGATGCGCAGTATTTT. Together with reference TRBV5-4 and TRBJ2-3, the CDR3 gives the full variable domain: ETGVTQSPTHLIKTRGQQVTLRCSSQSGHNTVSWYQQALGQGPQFIFQYYREEENGRGNFPPRFSGLQFPNYSSELNVNALELDDSALYLCASSGRGRSADAQYFGPGTRLTVL.

Comments on this clonotype: The junction departs from the called germline gene at one end, perhaps through a read error. This sequence joins TRBV6-6 and TRBJ2-2; TRBD2 might be the D (5 bases). CDR1 and CDR2 (germline): MNHNY, SVGAGI (reference sequence). The CDR3 consists of 16 residues. CDR3: CVGHDLVGGDTGELFF. The DNA for the CDR3 is TGTGTCGGCCACGACTTGGTAGGAGGTGACACCGGGGAGCTGTTTTTC.